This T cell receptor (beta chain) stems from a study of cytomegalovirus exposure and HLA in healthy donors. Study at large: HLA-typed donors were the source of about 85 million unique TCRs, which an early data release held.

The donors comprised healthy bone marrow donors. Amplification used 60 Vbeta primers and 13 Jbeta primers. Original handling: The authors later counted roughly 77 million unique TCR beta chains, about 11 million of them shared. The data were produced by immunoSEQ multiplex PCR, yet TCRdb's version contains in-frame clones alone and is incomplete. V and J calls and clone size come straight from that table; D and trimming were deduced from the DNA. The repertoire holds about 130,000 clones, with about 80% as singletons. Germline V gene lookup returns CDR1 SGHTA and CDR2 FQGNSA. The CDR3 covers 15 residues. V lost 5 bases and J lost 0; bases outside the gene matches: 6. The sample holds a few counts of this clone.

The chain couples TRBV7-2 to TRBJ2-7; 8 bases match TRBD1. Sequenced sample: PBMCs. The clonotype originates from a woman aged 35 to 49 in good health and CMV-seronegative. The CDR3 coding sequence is TGTGCCAGCAGCCCGAGACAGGGGAGCTCCTACGAGCAGTACTTC. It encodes CASSPRQGSSYEQYF.